This TCR beta chain originates from a study of T cell repertoires in cytomegalovirus infection. Notes on the study in general: CMV-specific HLA-C-restricted TCR beta clonotypes dominated the ex vivo response.

Each CDR3 protein gets one entry after TCRdb re-called the reads with MiXCR. This table holds approximately 110,000 distinct CDR3 sequences, around 28% found once. Remarks on this clonotype: Its matching antigen is unknown.

V lost 5 bases and J 7 bases, leaving 14 bases between the germline ends. There are 13 residues in the CDR3. In germline, CDR1 is SEHNR, CDR2 FQNEAQ (reference sequence). The specimen was CD8+ T cells from cultured PBMCs, collected from culture after CMV antigen stimulation. This clonotype was obtained from a human donor in good health (CMV status not recorded). Some clones in this sample may be carry-over from other donors' samples. The chain employs TRBV7-9 and TRBJ1-1; a possible D gene is TRBD1 (5 bases). The DNA of the CDR3 is TGTGCCAGCAGCCCTCCGGGGCCGAGTGAAGCTTTCTTT. It specifies CASSPPGPSEAFF.